The clone carrying this TCR beta chain appeared a few times. Its specificity is not known. The TCR beta CDR3 regions underwent amplification from RNA transcripts. RT-PCR with HTBI primers came first, then second-round multiplex PCR. TCRdb re-called the multiplex PCR reads with MiXCR, one entry per CDR3 protein. This sample has about 1.2 million distinct CDR3 sequences, with around a third found just once. Diagnoses were established from clinical symptoms, serum thyroxine, TRAb, thyroid ultrasound and orbital computed tomography. The data are from a study of Graves' ophthalmopathy and Graves' hyperthyroidism. Study as a whole: Ophthalmopathy not arising within 18 months of follow-up defined hyperthyroidism as stable.

Points from the study as a whole: Blood also contained most of the expanded thyroid clonotypes above 0.001 frequency. Ophthalmopathy progression predictions by the model showed about 79% specificity and 70.59% sensitivity.

The clonotype originates from an adult man with Graves' hyperthyroidism. Source material: peripheral blood or thyroid tissue (not recorded which).

The CDR3 spells CASSLGQVGLYEQYF. The CDR3 nucleotides read TGTGCCAGCAGCCTAGGACAGGTGGGACTCTACGAGCAGTACTTC. The chain joins TRBV12-3 or TRBV12-4 to TRBJ2-7; a weak D match, TRBD1 (7 bases). This CDR3 is 15 amino acids long. The V end was cut by 6 bases, the J end by 3 bases, with 18 bases between.